These 8 T cell receptor beta chains share one sample of origin, sequenced in a study of T cell responses to AZD1222 COVID-19 vaccine (dated by TCRdb to 2020 to 2022). The library was generated by the immunoSEQ multiplex PCR assay. TCRdb mirrors the immuneACCESS table, restricted to in-frame sequences. Some clones are absent from its copies; in checked studies, under half trace to an unresolved V gene, and the reason for the others is unknown. This sample gives about 120,000 clones in total; about 91% of them show up just once. Together, the top ten hold about 1.5% of the sample. The sample's time point, from its label and the paper: baseline before first vaccination. The sequencing used peripheral blood, collected on day 0 of AZD1222 vaccination. The source of these receptors is an adult in good health.

The rearrangement links TRBV24-1 to TRBJ1-2; a weak D match, TRBD1 (5 bases). V dropped 8 bases and J dropped 7 bases, with 10 bases sitting between them. The CDR3 has 11 amino acids. The germline V gene encodes CDR1 KGHDR and CDR2 SFDVKD. The CDR3 coding sequence is TGTGCCACCATAGGGGATAGTGGCTACACCTTC. Its protein is CATIGDSGYTF.

The V gene is TRBV7-2, the J gene TRBJ1-2; TRBD1 matches at 10 bases. With V trimmed by 5 bases and J by 8 bases, 11 bases remained unmatched. The germline CDR1 and CDR2 sequences are SGHTA and FQGNSA. The CDR3 length is 15 residues. The CDR3 here is CASSPLSGTGVGYTF. The CDR3 DNA reads TGTGCCAGCAGCCCATTATCCGGGACAGGGGTGGGCTACACCTTC.

The chain couples TRBV27 to TRBJ2-7; D ambiguous. The germline V gene encodes CDR1 MNHEY and CDR2 SMNVEV (reference sequence). V was clipped by 6 bases and J by 3 bases, with 9 bases between them. This CDR3 is built from 12 residues. The DNA of the CDR3 is TGTGCCAGCAGAATCCCAGGCTACGAGCAGTACTTC. Translated, it gives CASRIPGYEQYF.

This chain joins TRBV29-1 and TRBJ1-1; TRBD1 matches 9 bases. Germline CDR1 SQVTM, CDR2 ANQGSEA. The CDR3 totals 13 residues. V gave up 6 bases and J gave up 4 bases; unmatched junction bases: 6. CDR3 nucleotides: TGCAGCGTGGACAGGGGCCGGGGCACTGAAGCTTTCTTT. Amino acids: CSVDRGRGTEAFF.

The chain uses TRBV27 and TRBJ1-6; TRBD1 matches at 7 bases. V shed 1 base and J 5 bases; nucleotides not matched to a gene: 2. The CDR3 has 15 residues. Per germline, CDR1 MNHEY and CDR2 SMNVEV (reference sequence). CDR3 residues: CASSLFQGDNSPLHF. The CDR3 DNA reads as TGTGCCAGCAGTTTATTTCAGGGGGATAATTCACCCCTCCACTTT.

This sequence joins TRBV12-3 or TRBV12-4 and TRBJ1-1; D not resolved. The CDR3 consists of 13 residues. V dropped 2 bases and J dropped 1 base, with 5 bases sitting between them. The CDR3 protein is CASSLKRNTEAFF. The CDR3 coding sequence is TGTGCCAGCAGTTTAAAGAGGAACACTGAAGCTTTCTTT.

About this clone itself: Relative to the germline gene, one junction end is altered; a read error may explain this. The chain recombines TRBV7-7 with TRBJ2-2; 11 bases are shared with TRBD2. Germline CDR1 reads SSHAT; CDR2 reads FNYEAQ (reference sequence). The CDR3 is 15 amino acids. CDR3 sequence: CASSVLAGVTGELFF. CDR3 in DNA: TGTGCTAGCAGCGTACTAGCGGGAGTTACCGGGGAGCTGTTTTTT.

The rearrangement uses TRBV19 and TRBJ1-5; no reliable D call. V was cut by 2 bases and J by 4 bases, with 15 bases left in between. In germline, CDR1 is LNHDA, CDR2 SQIVND (reference sequence). The CDR3 runs 16 residues. The CDR3 sequence: CASSIWLGSRNQPQHF. The CDR3, as DNA: TGTGCCAGTAGTATATGGTTAGGGTCTAGGAATCAGCCCCAGCATTTT.